Following are 31 T cell receptor beta chains from one sample sequenced in a study of blood T cell dynamics during melanoma immunotherapy. The data were produced by immunoSEQ multiplex PCR, yet TCRdb's version contains in-frame clones alone and is incomplete. The sample holds some 5,000 clones, about 88% seen once. Time point reported: pre-treatment baseline. Sequencing was performed on blood, taken from a patient treated with checkpoint blockade. These TCRs come from a human donor with melanoma.

The rearrangement links TRBV5-1 to TRBJ1-4, with D perhaps TRBD1 (5 bases). Trimming took 1 base from V and 7 from J, leaving 17 bases between them. CDR3 length: 16 residues. Germline values: CDR1 SGHRS, CDR2 YFSETQ. As DNA, the CDR3 is TGCGCCAGCAGCTTGAATCCCCGCCAGGGTGGTGAAAAACTGTTTTTT. This sequence encodes CASSLNPRQGGEKLFF.

In this sample, this clone is large (0.1 to 1%). V usage is TRBV6-5 and J usage is TRBJ1-2; tentative D call: TRBD1 (6 bases). Trimming pared 4 bases from V and 5 bases from J, leaving 20 bases between. This CDR3 has 16 residues. Germline values: CDR1 MNHEY, CDR2 SVGAGI. CDR3 sequence (DNA): TGTGCCAGCAGTTCTCTAGGGACACGGGAAGGGTATGGCTACACCTTC. It codes for CASSSLGTREGYGYTF.

In DNA, the CDR3 is TGTGCCAGCAGTCCCCAGGGTATTTTGTTGGGGAGCTCCTACAATGAGCAGTTCTTC. Amino acid sequence: CASSPQGILLGSSYNEQFF. The J gene is TRBJ2-1, the V gene TRBV28; D is perhaps TRBD1 or TRBD2 (5 bases each). Trimming removed 5 bases from V and 0 bases from J, with 23 bases in between. From germline, CDR1 is MDHEN and CDR2 SYDVKM. The CDR3 consists of 19 residues.

The chain employs TRBV28 and TRBJ1-1, with TRBD1 as a possible D gene (5 bases). This CDR3 has 15 residues. V dropped 2 bases and J dropped 2 bases, with 12 bases sitting between them. The V gene's germline CDR1 is MDHEN and CDR2 SYDVKM. The DNA for the CDR3 is TGTGCCAGCAGTTTACTGGCAGGGACCAACACTGAAGCTTTCTTT. Translation gives CASSLLAGTNTEAFF.

The chain combines TRBV4-2 with TRBJ1-4; the match to TRBD1 covers 7 bases. CDR3 size: 15 residues. Germline CDR1 is LGHNA and CDR2 is YNFKEQ. V lost 0 bases to trimming and J lost 8 bases; unmatched junction nucleotides: 6. The CDR3 sequence is CASSQDEGAKEKLFF. The CDR3 region has the DNA TGTGCCAGCAGCCAAGATGAGGGGGCGAAAGAAAAACTGTTTTTT.

J is TRBJ2-3 and V is TRBV29-1; 7 bases agree with TRBD2. The V segment lost 1 base and the J segment 0 bases; nucleotides outside the gene matches: 7. The CDR3 runs to 16 residues. Germline-derived CDR1 and CDR2 are SQVTM and ANQGSEA. CDR3 sequence: CSVEGLQRGSTDTQYF. CDR3 DNA: TGCAGCGTTGAAGGCCTACAGCGGGGAAGCACAGATACGCAGTATTTT.

The rearrangement joins TRBV2 to TRBJ2-1; 11 bases are a match to TRBD2. CDR3 length equals 14 residues. CDR1 SNHLY and CDR2 FYNNEI come from the germline V gene. V lost 6 bases, J lost 5 bases, and 3 bases stayed unmatched. The CDR3 spells CASSQLAGDNEQFF. The CDR3 DNA follows: TGTGCCAGCAGCCAACTAGCGGGAGACAATGAGCAGTTCTTC.

DNA of the CDR3: TGTGCCAGCAGCTTATGGCCCGCGAAACACAATGAGCAGTTCTTC. This translates into CASSLWPAKHNEQFF. The genes are TRBV13 and TRBJ2-1; D ambiguous. Trimming cost V 2 bases and J 5 bases, with 13 bases left between them. Germline loops: CDR1 PRHDT, CDR2 FYEKMQ (reference sequence). The CDR3 extends over 15 amino acids.

The sample holds a few counts of this clone. The rearrangement joins TRBV19 to TRBJ1-5, with D unclear. The CDR3 length is 15 residues. In germline, CDR1 is LNHDA, CDR2 SQIVND (reference sequence). V lost 3 bases to trimming and J lost 0 bases, with 9 bases between them. CDR3 DNA: TGTGCCAGTAGTATGGAGGGCCTTAGCAATCAGCCCCAGCATTTT. As protein: CASSMEGLSNQPQHF.

The V call is TRBV5-5, the J call TRBJ2-7, with 9 bases identical to TRBD1. This CDR3 is built from 15 residues. The trim removed 2 bases at V and 4 bases at J, leaving 7 bases unmatched. The V gene's germline CDR1 is SGHKS and CDR2 YYEKEE (reference sequence). CDR3 sequence: CASSLPGTGSYEQYF. The CDR3 bases are TGTGCCAGCAGCTTACCCGGGACAGGGTCATACGAGCAGTACTTC.

The V and J genes are TRBV6-5 and TRBJ1-2; TRBD1 matches at 7 bases. The V segment lost 7 bases and the J segment 4 bases; nucleotides outside the gene matches: 12. Germline V gene data show CDR1 as MNHEY and CDR2 as SVGAGI. CDR3 size: 15 residues. The CDR3 DNA reads as TGTGCCAGCAACCCTACTCAAGGGGGCGGCTATGGCTACACCTTC. As protein: CASNPTQGGGYGYTF.

V gene TRBV28 combines with J gene TRBJ2-2; 12 bases align to TRBD2. The junction had 7 bases not matched to a gene; V was cut back by 5 bases and J by 6 bases. The germline V gene encodes CDR1 MDHEN and CDR2 SYDVKM. This CDR3 region has 16 residues. The CDR3 spells CASSDSSGRVSGELFF. The DNA of the CDR3 is TGTGCCAGCAGTGATTCTAGCGGGAGGGTTTCCGGGGAGCTGTTTTTT.

This clone was counted a single time. V gene TRBV10-3 combines with J gene TRBJ2-7, with TRBD1 matching 8 bases. Trimming removed 3 bases from V and 3 bases from J; junction bases left unmatched: 1. The CDR3 contains 13 residues. CDR1 and CDR2 from the germline V gene are ENHRY and SYGVKD. DNA for the CDR3: TGTGCCATCAGTGAACAGGGGGTCTACGAGCAGTACTTC. It is translated as CAISEQGVYEQYF.

The V gene is TRBV5-5, the J gene TRBJ1-2, with D tentatively TRBD1 (5 bases). The V gene's germline CDR1 is SGHKS and CDR2 YYEKEE (reference sequence). This CDR3 is built from 14 residues. V was clipped by 3 bases and J by 4 bases, with 13 bases between them. The CDR3 DNA sequence: TGTGCCAGCAGCTCCTCCGACAGTCCCTATGGCTACACCTTC. This sequence encodes CASSSSDSPYGYTF.

The chain employs TRBV6-5 and TRBJ1-1, with TRBD1 as a possible D gene (5 bases). Germline CDR1 MNHEY, CDR2 SVGAGI. The germline V and J ends were trimmed by 2 bases and 5 bases, with 9 bases remaining between them. The CDR3 has 13 residues. CDR3 sequence reads: CASSYRRGTEAFF. Here the CDR3 DNA reads TGTGCCAGCAGTTACCGTAGGGGTACTGAAGCTTTCTTT.

This chain links TRBV6-1 with TRBJ2-7; 10 positions agree with TRBD1. V lost 3 bases and J lost 7; bases outside the gene matches: 15. The CDR3 is 17 amino acids. Germline CDR1 reads MNHNS; CDR2 reads SASEGT. CDR3 in DNA: TGTGCCAGCAGTGATTTTGCGCTCGGGACAGGGGCAGGGGAGCAGTACTTC. This gives the protein CASSDFALGTGAGEQYF.

This chain joins TRBV7-2 and TRBJ1-5, with D uncertain. Germline CDR1 is SGHTA and CDR2 is FQGNSA. The CDR3 runs to 12 residues. V lost 5 bases and J lost 2, with 4 bases in between. In nucleotides, the CDR3 is TGTGCCAGCAGCGACCGCAATCAGCCCCAGCATTTT. Translated: CASSDRNQPQHF.

The genes are TRBV9 and TRBJ1-1; tentative D call: TRBD1 (6 bases). Germline V lookup: CDR1 SGDLS, CDR2 YYNGEE. V lost 3 bases and J lost 2, with 14 bases in between. The CDR3 length is 15 residues. The CDR3 loop reads CASSASGVLNTEAFF. The CDR3 nucleotides are TGTGCCAGCAGCGCCTCAGGGGTTCTAAACACTGAAGCTTTCTTT.

This clone has only one observation. V gene TRBV19 combines with J gene TRBJ2-1; D is undetermined. Between the trimmed V and J ends, which lost 4 bases and 6 bases, there was a span of 13 bases. Germline CDR1 LNHDA, CDR2 SQIVND (reference sequence). This CDR3 contains 14 residues. CDR3 residues: CASSKSPSANEQFF. CDR3 nucleotides: TGTGCCAGTAGTAAGTCCCCCTCCGCCAATGAGCAGTTCTTC.

This clone came up a few times. This chain joins TRBV27 and TRBJ1-5; D is ambiguous. The CDR3 sequence is 14 residues long. Germline CDR1 reads MNHEY; CDR2 reads SMNVEV (reference sequence). V lost 5 bases to trimming and J lost 7 bases, with 15 bases between them. CDR3 coding DNA: TGTGCCAGCAGTCCTACAGTGGGTAGGCAGCCCCAGCATTTT. This sequence encodes CASSPTVGRQPQHF.

The CDR3 region is CASLAVAGRAGELFF. In DNA form, the CDR3 reads TGTGCCAGCCTAGCGGTAGCGGGAAGGGCCGGGGAGCTGTTTTTT. The chain combines TRBV6-5 with TRBJ2-2; 8 nucleotides align to TRBD2. V was pared by 8 bases and J by 6 bases, with 11 bases of the junction left unmatched. The CDR3 covers 15 residues. In germline, CDR1 is MNHEY, CDR2 SVGAGI.

This chain connects TRBV5-1 to TRBJ2-7; D tentatively fits TRBD1 or TRBD2 (5 bases each). The CDR3 runs 13 residues. V shed 0 bases and J shed 7 bases, with 11 bases lying between them. Germline CDR1 SGHRS, CDR2 YFSETQ. CDR3 in amino acids: CASSLERGGEQYF. The CDR3 DNA reads as TGCGCCAGCAGCTTGGAGAGGGGTGGTGAGCAGTACTTC. Based on the CDR3 plus reference TRBV5-1 and TRBJ2-7, the full variable domain is KAGVTQTPRYLIKTRGQQVTLSCSPISGHRSVSWYQQTPGQGLQFLFEYFSETQRNKGNFPGRFSGRQFSNSRSEMNVSTLELGDSALYLCASSLERGGEQYFGPGTRLTVT.

The V and J genes are TRBV2 and TRBJ2-7; 7 bases agree with TRBD2. Germline V gene sequence: CDR1 SNHLY, CDR2 FYNNEI. The CDR3 runs to 15 residues. V dropped 6 bases and J dropped 1; count of bases not matched to a gene: 9. CDR3 residues: CASSSGRASSYEQYF. CDR3 sequence (DNA): TGTGCCAGCAGCTCGGGGAGGGCCTCATCCTACGAGCAGTACTTC. Variable domain in full (rest from reference TRBV2 and TRBJ2-7): EPEVTQTPSHQVTQMGQEVILRCVPISNHLYFYWYRQILGQKVEFLVSFYNNEISEKSEIFDDQFSVERPDGSNFTLKIRSTKLEDSAMYFCASSSGRASSYEQYFGPGTRLTVT.

A few counts support this clone. For the CDR3, the DNA is TGTGCCAGCACCCCAACAGGGCTGAACACTGAAGCTTTCTTT. It is translated as CASTPTGLNTEAFF. The gene calls are TRBV6-5 and TRBJ1-1, with D perhaps matching TRBD1 (6 bases). This CDR3 contains 14 residues. CDR1 is MNHEY, CDR2 SVGAGI, per germline. Between the trimmed V and J ends, which lost 7 bases and 0 bases, there was a span of 12 bases.

This chain joins TRBV4-2 and TRBJ1-5; D might be TRBD1 (5 bases). The germline V and J ends were trimmed by 0 bases and 11 bases, with 17 bases remaining between them. Germline CDR1 is LGHNA and CDR2 is YNFKEQ. The CDR3 runs to 15 residues. CDR3 in amino acids: CASSQEGGVPLSQHF. Here the CDR3 DNA reads TGTGCCAGCAGCCAAGAGGGGGGGGTCCCGCTTTCCCAGCATTTT.

The V call is TRBV7-9, the J call TRBJ1-1; D is unclear. From germline, CDR1 is SEHNR and CDR2 FQNEAQ (reference sequence). This CDR3 is 10 amino acids long. V dropped 9 bases and J dropped 3 bases, with 5 bases sitting between them. The CDR3 is CASGYTEAFF. Written as DNA, the CDR3 is TGTGCCAGTGGCTACACTGAAGCTTTCTTT.

This clone has only one observation. This sequence joins TRBV5-1 and TRBJ2-7; D remains ambiguous. V lost 5 bases, J lost 0 bases, and 9 bases lay in between. Germline assignment: CDR1 SGHRS and CDR2 YFSETQ. The CDR3 loop spans 13 amino acids. CDR3 loop: CASRTSYSYEQYF. The DNA of the CDR3 is TGCGCCAGCAGGACTTCTTACTCCTACGAGCAGTACTTC.

Comment on this clone: Within the sample, other DNA sequences also encode this same CDR3. The rearrangement links TRBV29-1 to TRBJ2-2; 12 nucleotides agree with TRBD1. The CDR3 consists of 18 residues. The junction had 17 bases not matched to a gene; V was cut back by 5 bases and J by 7 bases. The V gene's germline CDR1 is SQVTM and CDR2 ANQGSEA. The CDR3 DNA sequence: TGCAGCGTTAAACCTACCGGGACAGGGGGCTATTCGAGCGGGGAGCTGTTTTTT. It yields the protein CSVKPTGTGGYSSGELFF.

The rearrangement uses TRBV7-2 and TRBJ1-6; TRBD1 might be the D (5 bases). This CDR3 region has 16 residues. Trimming stripped 1 base from V and 14 bases from J, with 21 bases between. CDR1 and CDR2 (germline): SGHTA, FQGNSA. DNA of the CDR3: TGTGCCAGCAGCTTAGTTTCCGGGGGATCAAATTTGGCCCTCCACTTT. As protein: CASSLVSGGSNLALHF.

The J gene is TRBJ1-1, the V gene TRBV6-6, with a possible D match to TRBD1 (5 bases). Deletions cut 2 bases from V and 2 bases from J, with 12 bases between. In germline, CDR1 is MNHNY, CDR2 SVGAGI (reference sequence). The CDR3 length is 15 residues. CDR3: CASSYGGGDNTEAFF. The CDR3 bases are TGTGCCAGCAGTTACGGTGGGGGGGACAACACTGAAGCTTTCTTT.

Only one count was recorded for this clone. This sequence joins TRBV18 and TRBJ2-3; 7 bases agree with TRBD1. The CDR3 contains 15 residues. Losses at the gene ends were 8 bases for V and 2 bases for J; bases not matched to a gene: 10. Germline values: CDR1 KGHSH, CDR2 LQKENI. The CDR3 sequence is CASPLIQGPTDTQYF. The CDR3 DNA follows: TGTGCCAGCCCCCTAATACAGGGGCCCACAGATACGCAGTATTTT.